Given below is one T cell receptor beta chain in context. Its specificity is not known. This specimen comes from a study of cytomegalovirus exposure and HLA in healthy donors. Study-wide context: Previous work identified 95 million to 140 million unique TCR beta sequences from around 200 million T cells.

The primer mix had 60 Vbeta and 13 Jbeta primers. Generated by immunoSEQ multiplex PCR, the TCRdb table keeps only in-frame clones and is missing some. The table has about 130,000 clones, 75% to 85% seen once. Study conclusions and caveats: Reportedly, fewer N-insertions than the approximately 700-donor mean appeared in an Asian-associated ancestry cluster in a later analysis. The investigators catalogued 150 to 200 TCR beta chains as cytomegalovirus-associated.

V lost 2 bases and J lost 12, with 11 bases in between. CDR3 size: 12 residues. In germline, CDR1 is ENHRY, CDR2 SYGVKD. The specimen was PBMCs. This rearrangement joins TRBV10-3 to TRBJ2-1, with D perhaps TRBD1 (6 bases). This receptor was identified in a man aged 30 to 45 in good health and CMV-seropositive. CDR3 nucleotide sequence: TGTGCCATCAGTGAGAAGACAGGTTTGCAGTTCTTC. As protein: CAISEKTGLQFF.